A single T cell receptor beta chain is shown here with its context. Its matching antigen is unknown. Looked up from germline, CDR1 is MNHEY and CDR2 is SMNVEV (reference sequence). With 2 bases removed from V and 6 bases from J, the gap between germline ends came to 13 bases. This CDR3 is 14 amino acids long. Based on CD45RO/CCR7/CD25/CD127/CD95/CD27, CD4+ regulatory, stem cell-like memory, naive and central memory cells were sorted. This entry belongs to a study of beta chain features in type 1 diabetes. Findings and limits, study-wide: Unsettled here was the matter of whether HLA type influences TCRB rearrangement. Shorter templates may be favored by PCR, equally so in patients and controls.

What was sequenced were expressed TCRB transcripts, since all of the isolated RNA had been reverse transcribed. Clones were sequenced by immunoSEQ multiplex PCR, and TCRdb holds only the in-frame ones, with some missing. The data contain about 40,000 clones, roughly 50% of them singletons. The sample taken for sequencing was central memory CD4+ T cells from blood. This sequence was found in a woman younger than 35 in good health. The chain employs TRBV27 and TRBJ1-2, with D perhaps TRBD1 (5 bases). The CDR3 nucleotides are TGTGCCAGCAGTTTACGGGCAGGGTTAGATGGCTACACCTTC. It specifies CASSLRAGLDGYTF.